Following are 24 T cell receptor beta chains from one sample sequenced in a study of blood T cell dynamics during melanoma immunotherapy. Time point here: pre-treatment baseline. Profiling relied on immunoSEQ multiplex PCR, and the TCRdb table lists in-frame clones only, not all of them. The table includes over 10,000 clones, nearly 90% detected once. Sample: blood, taken from a patient treated with checkpoint blockade. These TCRs come from a human donor with melanoma.

This clone was recorded a few times. The chain uses TRBV7-2 and TRBJ2-5; no clear D. V was cut by 2 bases and J by 5 bases, with 6 bases left in between. This CDR3 spans 12 amino acids. Germline V CDR1 and CDR2: SGHTA, FQGNSA. This chain's CDR3 is CASSLYSETQYF. CDR3 in DNA: TGTGCCAGCAGCTTATACTCGGAGACCCAGTACTTC.

V is TRBV19 and J is TRBJ1-1; D unclear. The CDR3 is 13 residues long. Deletions cut 6 bases from V and 0 bases from J, with 8 bases between. Germline CDR1 LNHDA, CDR2 SQIVND (reference sequence). The CDR3 DNA reads as TGTGCCAGTAGAGAGATCATGAACACTGAAGCTTTCTTT. This sequence encodes CASREIMNTEAFF.

The chain is built from TRBV6-1 and TRBJ1-5, with D possibly matching TRBD1 (6 bases). Trimming took 1 base from V and 4 from J, leaving 8 bases between them. The CDR3 totals 14 residues. Germline CDR1 is MNHNS and CDR2 is SASEGT. This CDR3 is CASSEGQANQPQHF. In DNA, the CDR3 is TGTGCCAGCAGTGAAGGACAGGCTAATCAGCCCCAGCATTTT.

The chain couples TRBV4-3 to TRBJ2-7; a possible D gene is TRBD1 (6 bases). With 1 base removed from V and 4 bases from J, the gap between germline ends came to 11 bases. Germline V gives CDR1 LGHNA, CDR2 YSLEER. There are 14 residues in the CDR3. CDR3 nucleotides: TGCGCCAGCAGCCAAGGCAGCAGGGGTTACGAGCAGTACTTC. This gives the protein CASSQGSRGYEQYF.

The chain carries TRBV19 and TRBJ2-1; no clear D. Per the germline V gene, CDR1 is LNHDA and CDR2 is SQIVND (reference sequence). The CDR3 covers 11 residues. V was trimmed by 8 bases and J by 4 bases, leaving 6 bases between them. CDR3 in DNA: TGTGCCAGTGGACGGTACAATGAGCAGTTCTTC. Translating gives CASGRYNEQFF.

This chain joins TRBV5-1 and TRBJ2-3, with 7 bases identical to TRBD2. Germline trimming cut 0 bases from V and 3 bases from J; bases unmatched to any gene: 4. The CDR3 length is 15 residues. The germline CDR1 and CDR2 sequences are SGHRS and YFSETQ. CDR3 region: CASSLVGGVTDTQYF. CDR3 bases: TGCGCCAGCAGCTTGGTTGGGGGGGTAACAGATACGCAGTATTTT.

V usage is TRBV5-6 and J usage is TRBJ1-1; 7 positions agree with TRBD1. V was clipped by 4 bases and J by 3 bases; unmatched bases: 6. The CDR3 is 14 residues long. Germline CDR1 reads SGHDT; CDR2 reads YYEEEE. The CDR3 region is CASSQDRMDTEAFF. CDR3 DNA: TGTGCCAGCAGCCAGGACAGGATGGACACTGAAGCTTTCTTT.

The chain is built from TRBV27 and TRBJ2-3; TRBD1 or TRBD2 may be the D gene (5 bases each). The CDR3 contains 15 residues. Germline CDR1 is MNHEY and CDR2 is SMNVEV (reference sequence). V lost 10 bases and J lost 4, with 21 bases in between. The CDR3 reads CATHPGTLKADTQYF. Here the CDR3 DNA reads TGTGCCACTCACCCTGGGACCCTCAAGGCAGATACGCAGTATTTT.

The V call is TRBV7-8, the J call TRBJ1-5; D is possibly TRBD1 (5 bases). Germline V gives CDR1 SGHVS, CDR2 FQNEAQ. The CDR3 has 14 residues. The V end lost 1 base, the J end lost 4 bases, and 8 bases lay between the germline ends. The CDR3 here is CASSLGRVNQPQHF. The DNA for the CDR3 is TGTGCCAGCAGCTTAGGCAGGGTAAATCAGCCCCAGCATTTT.

V is TRBV4-3 and J is TRBJ2-2; 8 positions agree with TRBD2. V trimming: 3 bases; J trimming: 3 bases; junction bases outside the gene matches: 0. CDR1 and CDR2 (germline): LGHNA, YSLEER. This CDR3 has 14 residues. The CDR3 DNA sequence: TGCGCCAGCAGCCAGGGACTAGACACCGGGGAGCTGTTTTTT. Amino acid sequence: CASSQGLDTGELFF.

As regards this clone: Additional DNA sequences in this sample encode the identical CDR3. J is TRBJ2-3 and V is TRBV7-9, with D hard to call. Germline CDR1 reads SEHNR; CDR2 reads FQNEAQ (reference sequence). Trimming stripped 6 bases from V and 2 bases from J, with 6 bases between. CDR3 length: 12 residues. CDR3 DNA: TGTGCCAGCAGTCACAACACAGATACGCAGTATTTT. This sequence encodes CASSHNTDTQYF.

Concerning this clone: An end of the junction differs from the germline gene, which may be a read error. V is TRBV11-2 and J is TRBJ2-7; D is possibly TRBD2 (5 bases). Per the germline V gene, CDR1 is SGHAT and CDR2 is FQNNGV. The length of the CDR3 is 13 residues. As DNA, the CDR3 is TGCGCCAGCAGCCAAACTAGCTCCTACGAGCAGTACTTC. It is translated as CASSQTSSYEQYF.

This chain uses TRBV2 with TRBJ2-6; the D gene is possibly TRBD1 (6 bases). This CDR3 region has 15 residues. V lost 2 bases to trimming and J lost 4 bases, with 9 bases between them. CDR1 and CDR2 (germline): SNHLY, FYNNEI. As DNA, the CDR3 is TGTGCCAGCAGTGAACAGGGGTTAGGGGCCAACGTCCTGACTTTC. Its translation is CASSEQGLGANVLTF.

The J gene is TRBJ1-3, the V gene TRBV29-1; 7 bases fit TRBD1. The CDR3 sequence is 13 residues long. Germline V lookup: CDR1 SQVTM, CDR2 ANQGSEA. V was clipped by 6 bases and J by 4 bases; unmatched bases: 6. In DNA form, the CDR3 reads TGCAGCGTCCATACAGGGGTCGGAAACACCATATATTTT. It codes for CSVHTGVGNTIYF.

The chain joins TRBV7-2 to TRBJ1-2; D is uncertain. The CDR3 spans 16 residues. The ends were cut back, 1 base at V and 2 bases at J, with 14 bases in the middle. The germline V gene has CDR1 SGHTA and CDR2 FQGNSA. The CDR3 bases are TGTGCCAGCAGCTTAGGGTCGAGAGTCGCGAACTATGGCTACACCTTC. Its protein product is CASSLGSRVANYGYTF.

J is TRBJ1-2 and V is TRBV7-2, with TRBD1 matching 7 bases. With 5 bases clipped from V and 5 bases from J, the junction kept 8 bases outside the gene matches. Germline-derived CDR1 and CDR2 are SGHTA and FQGNSA. The CDR3 loop spans 14 amino acids. CDR3 region: CASSRRQGGYGYTF. CDR3 DNA: TGTGCCAGCAGCCGACGACAGGGAGGGTATGGCTACACCTTC. The entire variable domain, with the rest obtained from reference TRBV7-2 and TRBJ1-2, is as follows: GAGVSQSPSNKVTEKGKDVELRCDPISGHTALYWYRQSLGQGLEFLIYFQGNSAPDKSGLPSDRFSAERTGGSVSTLTIQRTQQEDSAVYLCASSRRQGGYGYTFGSGTRLTVV.

The gene calls are TRBV7-2 and TRBJ1-5; D is uncertain. The CDR3 has 13 residues. CDR1 and CDR2 (germline): SGHTA, FQGNSA. Trimming took 2 bases from V and 2 from J, leaving 4 bases between them. The CDR3 DNA reads TGTGCCAGCAGCTTAACCGGCAATCAGCCCCAGCATTTT. It codes for CASSLTGNQPQHF.

The chain uses TRBV19 and TRBJ2-5; possibly TRBD2 for D (6 bases). V dropped 3 bases and J dropped 4 bases, with 15 bases sitting between them. CDR3 length: 15 residues. CDR1 is LNHDA and CDR2 is SQIVND in the germline V gene (reference sequence). The CDR3 reads CASSMGGATLETQYF. Here the CDR3 DNA reads TGTGCCAGTAGTATGGGGGGAGCGACCTTAGAGACCCAGTACTTC.

The rearrangement uses TRBV18 and TRBJ1-4, with a tentative D call TRBD1 (6 bases). The V end was cut by 4 bases, the J end by 3 bases, with 12 bases between. The CDR3 is made up of 15 amino acids. Germline V gene lookup returns CDR1 KGHSH and CDR2 LQKENI. CDR3 region: CASSRGQRPNEKLFF. The CDR3 DNA is TGTGCCAGCTCACGAGGACAGCGCCCTAATGAAAAACTGTTTTTT.

The J gene is TRBJ1-1, the V gene TRBV7-9; D gene uncertain. Trimming shortened V by 1 base and J by 0 bases, and 9 bases separated the two germline ends. The length of the CDR3 is 15 residues. The germline gives CDR1 SEHNR, CDR2 FQNEAQ (reference sequence). CDR3 sequence: CASSLGQTLNTEAFF. CDR3 DNA sequence: TGTGCCAGCAGCTTAGGTCAGACCTTGAACACTGAAGCTTTCTTT.

The genes are TRBV19 and TRBJ2-7; 8 bases align to TRBD1. The germline gives CDR1 LNHDA, CDR2 SQIVND (reference sequence). The CDR3 runs to 15 residues. V was pared by 4 bases and J by 3 bases, with 8 bases of the junction left unmatched. CDR3 bases: TGTGCCAGTAGTAGCACTCGGACAGGGATCTACGAGCAGTACTTC. Translated, it gives CASSSTRTGIYEQYF.

The V gene is TRBV5-4, the J gene TRBJ2-7; 9 bases agree with TRBD1. The V and J ends lost 1 base and 7 bases, in that order; junction bases with no gene match: 6. Per germline, CDR1 SGHNT and CDR2 YYREEE (reference sequence). The CDR3 consists of 14 residues. The CDR3 nucleotides are TGTGCCAGCAGCTTGTACAGGGGGCGCGGGGAGCAGTACTTC. It yields the protein CASSLYRGRGEQYF.

The chain carries TRBV15 and TRBJ1-4, with unresolved D. Germline lookup yields CDR1 LNHNV and CDR2 YYDKDF (reference sequence). Trimming left V 5 bases short and J 3 bases short, with 13 bases between. The CDR3 sequence is 15 residues long. The CDR3 is CATSGKARANEKLFF. The CDR3 nucleotides are TGTGCCACCAGCGGGAAGGCCCGGGCTAATGAAAAACTGTTTTTT.

CDR3: CASSADTTGQETQYF. The CDR3, as DNA: TGTGCCAGCAGCGCAGACACTACTGGCCAAGAGACCCAGTACTTC. The rearrangement links TRBV9 to TRBJ2-5; D gene ambiguous. V was shortened by 3 bases and J by 1 base, with 13 bases between the two germline ends. This CDR3 has 15 residues. Germline V gene lookup returns CDR1 SGDLS and CDR2 YYNGEE.